This T cell receptor (beta chain) was sequenced for a study of blood T cell repertoires in COVID-19. The protocol was immunoSEQ multiplex PCR, while the TCRdb copy is restricted to in-frame clones and leaves out a portion. The table shows 88,000 or so clones, with roughly nine tenths occurring only once. This CDR3 comprises 16 residues. The receptor was isolated from a man aged 45-65 years with acute or convalescent COVID-19. The sequenced sample was peripheral blood. The chain uses TRBV1 and TRBJ2-1; TRBD2, the table's D call, was not compared with the DNA. TRBV1 is a recognized pseudogene. The CDR3 reads CTSSQTRLPSYNEQFF. CDR3 coding DNA: TGCACCAGCAGCCAAACTAGGCTTCCCTCCTACAATGAGCAGTTCTTC.